These 5 T cell receptor beta chains were sequenced from one sample in a study of control samples from healthy donors and cancer patients. Produced via immunoSEQ multiplex PCR; TCRdb's table is partial and in-frame only. The profile shows roughly 120,000 clones, 85% to 90% of them singletons. Sequenced input: PBMCs. These receptors were collected from a woman between 50 and 59 years old with colorectal cancer.

The chain recombines TRBV5-6 with TRBJ1-2, with 9 bases matching TRBD1. The CDR3 is 14 residues long. V lost 4 bases to trimming and J lost 8 bases; unmatched junction nucleotides: 9. Germline V lookup: CDR1 SGHDT, CDR2 YYEEEE. The CDR3 sequence is CASSAGTGSWGYTF. The CDR3, as DNA: TGTGCCAGCAGCGCCGGGACAGGGAGTTGGGGCTACACCTTC.

The chain has TRBV28 and TRBJ2-7, with D unresolved. Trimming pared 6 bases from V and 3 bases from J, leaving 12 bases between. The CDR3 length is 13 residues. CDR1 and CDR2 from the germline V gene are MDHEN and SYDVKM. The CDR3 is CASRKTAVYEQYF. The DNA for the CDR3 is TGTGCCAGCAGGAAGACGGCAGTCTACGAGCAGTACTTC.

The chain links TRBV12-3 or TRBV12-4 to TRBJ1-5, with no clear D. The CDR3 is 13 residues long. Trimming took off 2 bases at V and 4 bases at J, with 6 bases between the two ends. The chain's CDR3 is CASSLNGNQPQHF. The CDR3 bases are TGTGCCAGCAGTTTAAACGGGAATCAGCCCCAGCATTTT.

This chain links TRBV5-1 with TRBJ2-7; D possibly corresponds to TRBD2 (5 bases). V dropped 0 bases and J dropped 2 bases, with 12 bases sitting between them. Germline-derived CDR1 and CDR2 are SGHRS and YFSETQ. This CDR3 has 15 residues. CDR3 residues: CASSLGTLQTYEQYF. The CDR3 nucleotides read TGCGCCAGCAGCTTGGGGACTTTACAGACCTACGAGCAGTACTTC.

As concerns this clone: The same CDR3 also results from other DNA sequences found in this sample. The chain combines TRBV6-1 with TRBJ1-1; D is ambiguous. CDR1 MNHNS and CDR2 SASEGT come from the germline V gene. The CDR3 is made up of 12 amino acids. The V end was cut by 2 bases, the J end by 2 bases, with 3 bases between. The CDR3 is CASSEYNTEAFF. CDR3 bases: TGTGCCAGCAGTGAATACAACACTGAAGCTTTCTTT.